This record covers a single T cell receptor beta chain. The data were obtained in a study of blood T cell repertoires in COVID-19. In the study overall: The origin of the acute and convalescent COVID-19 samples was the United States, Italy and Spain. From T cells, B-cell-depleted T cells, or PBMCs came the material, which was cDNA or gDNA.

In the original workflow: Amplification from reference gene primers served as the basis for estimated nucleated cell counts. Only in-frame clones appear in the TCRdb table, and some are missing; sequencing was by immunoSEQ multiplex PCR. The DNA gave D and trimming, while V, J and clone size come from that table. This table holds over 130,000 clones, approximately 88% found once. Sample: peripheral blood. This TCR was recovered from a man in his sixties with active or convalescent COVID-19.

The CDR3 sequence: CASSMQGQTQPQHF. The CDR3 nucleotides read TGTGCCAGTAGTATGCAGGGTCAGACTCAGCCCCAGCATTTT. The chain is built from TRBV19 and TRBJ1-5, with TRBD1 as a possible D gene (5 bases). The germline V and J ends were trimmed by 3 bases and 6 bases, with 12 bases remaining between them. CDR3 length: 14 amino acids. CDR1 is LNHDA and CDR2 is SQIVND in the germline V gene (reference sequence).